A single TCR beta chain is shown here with its context. There is no known antigen for this receptor. Base qualities are not recorded, but no much larger clone differs from it by a single base. These data originate in a study of shared clonotypes between healthy human individuals (dated by TCRdb to 2019 to 2021). Some background on the complete study: Three men and a couple of women, aged 18 to 49 years, made up the cohort. To estimate repertoire size and how much clonotype sharing occurs between individuals, the study deeply sequenced the blood TCR repertoires of a handful of healthy adults. For each donor, three plates each were used for CD4 naive and CD4 memory, two plates were used for CD8 naive, and one plate was used for CD8 memory. To increase sequencing depth and limit assay-specific biases, different laboratories used diverse techniques to prepare libraries and sequence TCR repertoires. Leukapheresis yielded between about 0.9 and 8.9 billion PBMCs per donor.

TCR CDR3 regions were amplified from genomic DNA by multiplex PCR using the deep immunoSEQ assay. Genomic DNA extracted from each cell subset was distributed evenly over all wells of several immunoSEQ 96-well plates, and each plate served as one replicate. For sorted subsets, 200 to 250 ng genomic DNA, equal to tens of thousands of T cell genomes, was loaded into each replicate PCR. The purified libraries were quantified using a Qubit 3.0 fluorometer, sized with a Bioanalyzer 2100, and then quantified again using the KAPA Library Quantification kit. Every immunoSEQ 96-well plate was sequenced on a separate single-read 150-cycle Illumina NextSeq 550 flow cell. As for how the authors treated the data: Because only junctional sequences without quality scores were contained in the immunoSEQ output, filtering matching that applied to full-length reads could not be performed. To assign V/J genes and CDR3, sequences were annotated using PyIR, a Python wrapper for IgBLAST v1.9, with IMGT germline references. Reads with weak V/J assignments (E-value above 1e-6), missing CDR3, stop codons, out-of-frame junctions, or ambiguous translated residues were removed. V3J clonotypes were defined by identical inferred V gene, J gene, and CDR3 amino acid sequence. To compute the percentage overlap between repertoires, the number of shared unique clonotypes was divided by the size of the smaller repertoire. Richness of each repertoire was evaluated using RTK rarefaction, the Chao1 estimator, and Recon v2.1 estimates of unobserved clonotypes. OLGA was used to compute generation probabilities for all TCRbeta clonotypes that the gDNA method yielded from a few donors. The clones in this table, taken by TCRdb from immuneACCESS, are in-frame only. Not every clone is retained; where verified, under half of the shortfall comes from an unresolved V gene, and the cause of the rest is unknown. That table gives V, J and clone size, and the DNA gave D and trimming. The sample has more than 900,000 clones on record, 75% to 80% of them singletons. The ten largest clones take up 0.6% to 0.75% of the sample.

The donors were healthy, HIV-negative adults with no recently reported acute infections or vaccinations. Every donor was a Caucasian adult residing in Nashville, Tennessee, USA. Magnetic negative selection was used to enrich CD4+ T cells, after which naive cells were positively selected on CD45RA and the negative fraction became the memory subset. After blood collection by leukapheresis, PBMCs were isolated using Ficoll-Histopaque density gradient centrifugation and then cryopreserved in the vapor phase of liquid nitrogen. Purity and quantity of every magnetically sorted T cell population were checked by analytical flow cytometry. Each sorted fraction had its genomic DNA isolated and then quantified by UV absorbance on a Nanodrop 2000c. General conclusions and limits of the study: When several donors were compared, the shared fraction of clonotypes was around 5.1% for naive CD4, less than 4% for naive CD8, about 2.5% for memory CD4, and around 0.37% for memory CD8. Naive subsets generally had larger estimated clonotype richness than memory subsets. Even with the large sequencing depth, rarefaction of the sorted-subset datasets indicated that sequencing was incomplete. Compared with non-shared clonotypes, clonotypes shared by all four sorted-subset donors had higher generation probabilities. The genetic and exposure-history diversity represented was limited by the small number of donors. Sampling was limited to blood, and TCR repertoires in tissue likely differ from TCR repertoires in blood. Pairwise subsampling indicated that sequencing depth was expected to affect the degree of clonotype sharing among donors.

CDR1 and CDR2 (MDHEN, SYDVKM) derive from the germline V gene. Unmatched junction bases come to 11, with V trimmed by 6 bases and J by 9 bases. Reading from cysteine to phenylalanine, the CDR3 counts 14 amino acids. Here the CDR3 DNA is all that survives: 42 bases in frame from base 1. The V and J genes are TRBV28 and TRBJ2-1, with TRBD1 identical over 7 junction bases. The clonotype was recovered from a man aged 18 to 29 in good health. Some clones in this sample may be carry-over from other donors' samples. Sequencing was carried out using memory CD4+ T cells from PBMCs. This specimen's cell subset or site label, per the study, means: CD45RA-negative fraction. The CDR3 sequence is CASRKDRSRSEQFF. DNA sequence: TGTGCCAGCAGAAAGGACAGGTCGAGAAGTGAGCAGTTCTTC. Outside the CDR3, residues come from the reference TRBV28 and TRBJ2-1 proteins, so the full variable domain is: DVKVTQSSRYLVKRTGEKVFLECVQDMDHENMFWYRQDPGLGLRLIYFSYDVKMKEKGDIPEGYSVSREKKERFSLILESASTNQTSMYLCASRKDRSRSEQFFGPGTRLTVL.